This TCR beta chain is from a study of blood T cell repertoires in COVID-19. Study summary: There were acute and convalescent COVID-19 samples, and they came from the United States, Italy and Spain.

As handled by the study authors: The authors estimated nucleated cell counts from reference gene primer amplification. Libraries were prepared by immunoSEQ multiplex PCR; TCRdb keeps only in-frame clonotypes and omits some of them. V, J and clone size reflect that table, while D and trimming were determined from the DNA. The data show around 280,000 clones, around 87% seen once. V was clipped by 3 bases and J by 4 bases; unmatched bases: 1. The CDR3 runs 12 residues. Germline V gene data show CDR1 as DFQATT and CDR2 as SNEGSKA (reference sequence). This chain joins TRBV20-1 and TRBJ2-5, with 8 bases fitting TRBD2. The clonotype comes from a woman aged 30 to 39 who had recovered from COVID-19. The sample consisted of peripheral blood. CDR3 in DNA: TGCAGTGCTAGTAGCGGGGCAGAGACCCAGTACTTC. Its translation is CSASSGAETQYF.